The present T cell receptor beta chain was sequenced within a study of prognosis after radiotherapy for stage I lung cancer. Genomic DNA yielded TCR beta CDR3, amplified by two-round multiplex PCR. Round-one PCR had primers specific to each TRBV and TRBJ gene. TCRdb ran MiXCR on the multiplex PCR reads and lists one entry per CDR3 protein. Of tens of thousands of distinct CDR3 sequences in the sample, around 22% were seen once. This clonotype was detected ten times or more. The sample here was PBMCs, taken before or after stereotactic body radiation therapy (not recorded which). The clonotype comes from a donor of 50 years or more with non-small cell lung cancer.

The CDR3 nucleotides are TGCGCCAGCAGCTTGGATACTTCTGGCCTCTACGAGCAGTACTTC. Protein: CASSLDTSGLYEQYF. The chain links TRBV5-1 to TRBJ2-7, with no clear D. This CDR3 comprises 15 residues. Germline V gives CDR1 SGHRS, CDR2 YFSETQ. The V end lost 0 bases, the J end lost 3 bases, and 13 bases lay between the germline ends.